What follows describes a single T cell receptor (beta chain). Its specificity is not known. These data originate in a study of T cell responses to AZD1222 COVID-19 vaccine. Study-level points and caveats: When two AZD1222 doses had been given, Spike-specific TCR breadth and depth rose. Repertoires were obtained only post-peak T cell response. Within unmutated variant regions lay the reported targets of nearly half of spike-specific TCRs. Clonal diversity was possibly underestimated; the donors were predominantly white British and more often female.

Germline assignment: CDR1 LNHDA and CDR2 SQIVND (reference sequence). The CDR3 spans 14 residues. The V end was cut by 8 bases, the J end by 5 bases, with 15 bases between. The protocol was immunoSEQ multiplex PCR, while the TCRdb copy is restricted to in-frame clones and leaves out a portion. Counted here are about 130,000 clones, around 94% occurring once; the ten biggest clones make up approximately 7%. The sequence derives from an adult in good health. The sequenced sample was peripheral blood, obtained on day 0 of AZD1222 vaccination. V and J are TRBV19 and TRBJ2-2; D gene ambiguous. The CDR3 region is CASGLGTATGELFF. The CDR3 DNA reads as TGTGCCAGTGGATTGGGCACAGCTACCGGGGAGCTGTTTTTT.